These 27 T cell receptor beta chains were sequenced from one sample in a study of blood T cell repertoires in COVID-19. The table came from immunoSEQ multiplex PCR; TCRdb's copy has only in-frame clones and leaves some out. The sample gives about 150,000 clones, 84% of which show up once; approximately 40% is in the top ten. Sequences were obtained from peripheral blood. Source of these receptors: a human donor in a cohort sampled during active COVID-19.

The V call is TRBV19, the J call TRBJ1-5; the match to TRBD1 covers 8 bases. CDR1 is LNHDA, CDR2 SQIVND, per germline (reference sequence). Trimming took 6 bases from V and 0 from J; bases not matched to a gene: 10. The CDR3 consists of 17 residues. The CDR3 DNA sequence: TGTGCCAGTAGGACCAGGACAGGGAGGGCTAGCAATCAGCCCCAGCATTTT. It specifies CASRTRTGRASNQPQHF.

CDR3 nucleotide sequence: TGCGCCAGCAGCCGCAGAGACGGGGATGGCTACACCTTC. This sequence encodes CASSRRDGDGYTF. This chain uses TRBV4-3 with TRBJ1-2; D is ambiguous. Germline loops: CDR1 LGHNA, CDR2 YSLEER. The length of the CDR3 is 13 residues. Trimming stripped 4 bases from V and 6 bases from J, with 12 bases between.

The V gene is TRBV19, the J gene TRBJ1-1; TRBD1 is a possible D gene (5 bases). Germline V gene lookup returns CDR1 LNHDA and CDR2 SQIVND (reference sequence). There are 15 residues in the CDR3. The ends were cut back, 3 bases at V and 0 bases at J, with 11 bases in the middle. CDR3 sequence reads: CASSILAGMNTEAFF. CDR3 in DNA: TGTGCCAGTAGTATCCTCGCAGGGATGAACACTGAAGCTTTCTTT. Supplemented by reference TRBV19 and TRBJ1-1, the full variable domain reads DGGITQSPKYLFRKEGQNVTLSCEQNLNHDAMYWYRQDPGQGLRLIYYSQIVNDFQKGDIAEGYSVSREKKESFPLTVTSAQKNPTAFYLCASSILAGMNTEAFFGQGTRLTVV.

V is TRBV7-2 and J is TRBJ1-3, with TRBD1 as a possible D gene (5 bases). V was trimmed by 5 bases and J by 4 bases, leaving 18 bases between them. The CDR3 is 16 amino acids. From germline, CDR1 is SGHTA and CDR2 FQGNSA. The CDR3 loop is CASSQGATRQGNTIYF. The CDR3 DNA is TGTGCCAGCAGCCAAGGGGCAACTCGTCAAGGAAACACCATATATTTT.

This chain connects TRBV3-1 (or the pseudogene TRBV3-2) to TRBJ2-3, with 8 bases identical to TRBD2. Unmatched junction bases numbered 11, after V lost 1 base and J lost 5 bases. The germline gives CDR1 LGHDT, CDR2 YNNKEL (reference sequence). The CDR3 covers 17 residues. As DNA, the CDR3 is TGTGCCAGCAGCCAAGTCTACCGGGGGGGCCAAGGAGATACGCAGTATTTT. The encoded protein is CASSQVYRGGQGDTQYF.

The V call is TRBV9, the J call TRBJ2-3, with D possibly being TRBD1 (5 bases). The CDR3 is made up of 15 amino acids. Trimming took off 0 bases at V and 3 bases at J, with 11 bases between the two ends. CDR1 and CDR2 (germline): SGDLS, YYNGEE. The CDR3 protein is CASSVAPDNTDTQYF. Written as DNA, the CDR3 is TGTGCCAGCAGCGTAGCGCCGGACAATACAGATACGCAGTATTTT.

This clone showed up just once. The chain recombines TRBV27 with TRBJ2-3, with 10 positions matching TRBD2. Germline assignment: CDR1 MNHEY and CDR2 SMNVEV (reference sequence). The CDR3 length is 15 residues. Trimming took 6 bases from V and 2 from J; bases not matched to a gene: 5. The CDR3 nucleotides are TGTGCCAGCAGATTAGCGGGGGGACCCACAGATACGCAGTATTTT. Its protein product is CASRLAGGPTDTQYF.

The gene calls are TRBV7-3 and TRBJ2-7; 10 nucleotides agree with TRBD2. Germline trimming cut 0 bases from V and 2 bases from J; bases unmatched to any gene: 13. The germline V gene has CDR1 SGHTA and CDR2 FQGTGA. CDR3 length: 19 amino acids. The CDR3: CASSLTSGRHRENPYEQYV. The CDR3 coding sequence is TGTGCCAGCAGCTTAACTAGCGGGAGGCACCGTGAAAATCCCTACGAGCAGTACGTC.

The rearrangement links TRBV29-1 to TRBJ2-5, with D perhaps TRBD1 (6 bases). Trimming took off 7 bases at V and 1 base at J, with 22 bases between the two ends. The CDR3 covers 16 residues. Germline V gene sequence: CDR1 SQVTM, CDR2 ANQGSEA. The chain's CDR3 is CSGKGDPRGRQETQYF. CDR3 nucleotide sequence: TGCAGCGGAAAAGGGGACCCCAGGGGACGCCAAGAGACCCAGTACTTC.

V usage is TRBV7-3 and J usage is TRBJ1-1; D uncertain. CDR3 length equals 13 residues. The germline V gene encodes CDR1 SGHTA and CDR2 FQGTGA. Trimming left V 0 bases short and J 4 bases short, with 6 bases between. The CDR3: CASSLTLVTEAFF. The CDR3, as DNA: TGTGCCAGCAGCTTAACGTTAGTCACTGAAGCTTTCTTT.

This clone turned up a few times. The chain employs TRBV4-2 and TRBJ2-2; 10 nucleotides align to TRBD2. Germline V gene data show CDR1 as LGHNA and CDR2 as YNFKEQ. The length of the CDR3 is 15 residues. With V trimmed by 4 bases and J by 8 bases, 7 bases remained unmatched. This chain's CDR3 is CASSLLAGVRGELFF. Written as DNA, the CDR3 is TGTGCCAGCAGCCTTCTAGCGGGAGTAAGGGGGGAGCTGTTTTTT.

This clone was recorded a few times. In DNA, the CDR3 is TGTGCCAGCAGAAAACAGGGGGATAATTCACCCCTCCACTTT. Its translation is CASRKQGDNSPLHF. The chain joins TRBV27 to TRBJ1-6, with 8 positions matching TRBD1. The V gene's germline CDR1 is MNHEY and CDR2 SMNVEV (reference sequence). The CDR3 totals 14 residues. J lost 5 bases, V lost 6 bases, and 3 bases had no gene match.

The chain combines TRBV30 with TRBJ1-2; 9 positions agree with TRBD1. The CDR3 contains 12 residues. Trimming cost V 8 bases and J 8 bases; bases outside gene matches: 9. The germline V gene has CDR1 GTSNPN and CDR2 SVGIG (reference sequence). CDR3 sequence (DNA): TGTGCCGGAAGAACAGGGGGCGCGGGCTACACCTTC. Protein sequence: CAGRTGGAGYTF.

The chain employs TRBV11-2 and TRBJ2-1; 11 bases align to TRBD2. This CDR3 contains 14 residues. After removal of 3 bases from V and 7 bases from J, the junction contained 2 bases not matched to a gene. Germline V gives CDR1 SGHAT, CDR2 FQNNGV. This CDR3 reads CASSFSGGGNEQFF. The CDR3 DNA reads TGTGCCAGCAGCTTTAGCGGGGGGGGGAATGAGCAGTTCTTC.

The chain links TRBV5-1 to TRBJ2-2; a possible D gene is TRBD2 (6 bases). Germline CDR1 SGHRS, CDR2 YFSETQ. V was pared by 0 bases and J by 2 bases, with 11 bases between. This CDR3 region has 16 residues. CDR3: CASSLEGGVNTGELFF. In nucleotides, the CDR3 is TGCGCCAGCAGCTTGGAAGGAGGGGTTAACACCGGGGAGCTGTTTTTT.

This chain joins TRBV6-6 and TRBJ1-2, with D hard to call. Germline lookup yields CDR1 MNHNY and CDR2 SVGAGI (reference sequence). V was pared by 6 bases and J by 7 bases, with 15 bases between. The CDR3 is 13 amino acids. For the CDR3, the DNA is TGTGCCAGCAGCAGGACCGCAGCGGGTGGCTACACCTTC. Translation gives CASSRTAAGGYTF.

This chain uses TRBV18 with TRBJ2-5; 8 bases match TRBD2. The V and J ends lost 0 bases and 7 bases, in that order; junction bases with no gene match: 4. Germline CDR1 is KGHSH and CDR2 is LQKENI. This CDR3 is 14 amino acids long. The CDR3 loop is CASSPPLAGGTQYF. CDR3 DNA sequence: TGTGCCAGCTCACCACCACTCGCGGGAGGGACCCAGTACTTC.

This clone came up once. The chain has TRBV11-2 and TRBJ2-4, with D tentatively TRBD1 (6 bases). Looked up from germline, CDR1 is SGHAT and CDR2 is FQNNGV. This CDR3 has 14 residues. The germline V and J ends were trimmed by 1 base and 9 bases, with 13 bases remaining between them. Here the CDR3 DNA reads TGTGCCAGCAGCTTAGCCTGGACAGAACCCATTCAGTACTTC. Translated: CASSLAWTEPIQYF.

The chain recombines TRBV7-2 with TRBJ2-5, with D perhaps TRBD1 (5 bases). The germline V and J ends were trimmed by 2 bases and 2 bases, with 9 bases remaining between them. The germline gives CDR1 SGHTA, CDR2 FQGNSA. The CDR3 has 14 amino acids. The CDR3 loop is CASSLWGGQETQYF. The CDR3 nucleotides read TGTGCCAGCAGCTTATGGGGCGGACAAGAGACCCAGTACTTC.

This clone appeared once. The gene calls are TRBV11-2 and TRBJ2-3; 11 nucleotides match TRBD2. Looked up from germline, CDR1 is SGHAT and CDR2 is FQNNGV. Unmatched junction bases numbered 8, after V lost 1 base and J lost 2 bases. CDR3 size: 18 residues. The CDR3 here is CASSLGLAGGLITDTQYF. The CDR3 bases are TGTGCCAGCAGCTTAGGTCTAGCGGGGGGTCTCATCACAGATACGCAGTATTTT.

The chain uses TRBV6-1 and TRBJ2-7, with a tentative D call TRBD1 (6 bases). Trimming pared 2 bases from V and 9 bases from J, leaving 20 bases between. Germline assignment: CDR1 MNHNS and CDR2 SASEGT. This CDR3 has 15 amino acids. The chain's CDR3 is CASSEQGRGPFPQYV. DNA of the CDR3: TGTGCCAGCAGTGAACAAGGCAGGGGACCGTTCCCGCAGTACGTC.

The J gene is TRBJ1-2, the V gene TRBV6-2 or TRBV6-3, with D possibly matching TRBD1 (5 bases). The germline CDR1 and CDR2 sequences are MNHEY and SVGEGT. The CDR3 contains 21 residues. Trimming took 0 bases from V and 2 from J, leaving 28 bases between them. The CDR3 sequence is CASSYSTQGRNTFSQNYGYTF. Here the CDR3 DNA reads TGTGCCAGCAGTTACTCGACTCAGGGCAGGAACACCTTCAGCCAAAACTATGGCTACACCTTC.

V usage is TRBV7-2 and J usage is TRBJ1-2; no definite D call. The CDR3 is 12 residues long. V was cut by 5 bases and J by 4 bases, with 8 bases left in between. CDR1 SGHTA and CDR2 FQGNSA come from the germline V gene. The CDR3 coding sequence is TGTGCCAGCAGCCCGTCGGGCTATGGCTACACCTTC. Translated, it gives CASSPSGYGYTF. Looking up the rest from reference TRBV7-2 and TRBJ1-2 gives the full variable domain: GAGVSQSPSNKVTEKGKDVELRCDPISGHTALYWYRQSLGQGLEFLIYFQGNSAPDKSGLPSDRFSAERTGGSVSTLTIQRTQQEDSAVYLCASSPSGYGYTFGSGTRLTVV.

The genes are TRBV6-5 and TRBJ1-5, with 7 bases lining up with TRBD1. The CDR3 is 15 amino acids. CDR1 MNHEY and CDR2 SVGAGI come from the germline V gene. V shed 7 bases and J 1 base; nucleotides not matched to a gene: 7. CDR3 bases: TGTGCCAGCAAGGAGACAGGGTGGAGCAATCAGCCCCAGCATTTT. Amino acids: CASKETGWSNQPQHF.

The chain joins TRBV9 to TRBJ2-1, with unresolved D. CDR3 length: 11 residues. The V gene lost 2 bases and the J gene lost 5 bases, with 2 bases spanning the gap. CDR1 and CDR2 from the germline V gene are SGDLS and YYNGEE. CDR3 in amino acids: CASSVNNEQFF. The CDR3 coding sequence is TGTGCCAGCAGCGTTAACAATGAGCAGTTCTTC.

The V and J genes are TRBV5-1 and TRBJ2-5; the match to TRBD1 covers 8 bases. CDR1 is SGHRS, CDR2 YFSETQ, per germline. This CDR3 contains 15 residues. Unmatched junction bases numbered 8, after V lost 3 bases and J lost 4 bases. Written as DNA, the CDR3 is TGCGCCAGCAGCTGGGGACAGGCCAGGGGAGAGACCCAGTACTTC. Residues: CASSWGQARGETQYF.

The gene calls are TRBV7-2 and TRBJ1-2, with 7 bases matching TRBD1. The trim removed 7 bases at V and 2 bases at J, leaving 7 bases unmatched. CDR1 and CDR2 (germline): SGHTA, FQGNSA. This CDR3 has 14 amino acids. CDR3 sequence: CASTKTGQNYGYTF. The CDR3 bases are TGTGCCAGCACCAAAACGGGACAGAACTATGGCTACACCTTC. The whole variable domain, remainder taken from reference TRBV7-2 and TRBJ1-2, is GAGVSQSPSNKVTEKGKDVELRCDPISGHTALYWYRQSLGQGLEFLIYFQGNSAPDKSGLPSDRFSAERTGGSVSTLTIQRTQQEDSAVYLCASTKTGQNYGYTFGSGTRLTVV.